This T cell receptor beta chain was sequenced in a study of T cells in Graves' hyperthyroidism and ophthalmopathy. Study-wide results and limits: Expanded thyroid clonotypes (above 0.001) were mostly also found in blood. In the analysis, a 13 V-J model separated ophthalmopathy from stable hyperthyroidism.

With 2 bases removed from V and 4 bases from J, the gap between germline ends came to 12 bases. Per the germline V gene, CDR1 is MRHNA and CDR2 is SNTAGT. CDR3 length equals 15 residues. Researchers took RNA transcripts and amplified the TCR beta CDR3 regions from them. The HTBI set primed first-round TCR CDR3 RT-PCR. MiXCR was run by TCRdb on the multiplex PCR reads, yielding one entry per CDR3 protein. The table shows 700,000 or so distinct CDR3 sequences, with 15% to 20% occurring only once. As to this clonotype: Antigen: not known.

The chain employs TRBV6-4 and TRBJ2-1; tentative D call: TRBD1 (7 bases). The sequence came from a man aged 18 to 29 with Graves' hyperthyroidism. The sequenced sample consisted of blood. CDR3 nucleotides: TGTGCCAGCAGTGACGGACAGGCGGGGTACAATGAGCAGTTCTTC. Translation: CASSDGQAGYNEQFF.